The rows below give T cell receptor beta chains drawn from one sample of a study of blood T cells in healthy people across ages. TCRdb fed the 5' RACE reads into MiXCR, producing one record per CDR3 protein. The sample lists some 1,500,000 distinct CDR3 sequences; roughly 43% were seen once. The sequencing input was blood. All receptors come from a woman younger than 30 in good health. Each CDR3 is given with its conserved first and last residue. D genes are given only for firm matches. Rows give clone size only sometimes, using once, few, many, or a class for an expanded clone.

>TRBJ2-5|TRBV5-1|-|19|TRBD2
CASSSPPGLAGGPYNEQYF
TGCGCCAGCAGCTCGCCACCGGGACTAGCGGGGGGTCCCTACAATGAGCAGTACTTC
>TRBJ1-5|TRBV10-3|-|15|-
CAISEQGAGNQPQHF
TGTGCCATCAGTGAACAGGGAGCGGGCAATCAGCCCCAGCATTTT
>TRBJ2-5|TRBV12-3/TRBV12-4|few|15|-
CASSFSMAARETQYF
TGTGCCAGCAGTTTCTCCATGGCGGCTCGAGAGACCCAGTACTTC
>TRBJ1-1|TRBV19|few|13|-
CASSTLLASEAFF
TGTGCCAGTAGTACCCTCCTGGCATCTGAAGCTTTCTTT
>TRBJ1-5|TRBV6-5|-|14|TRBD1
CASSTRQGRQPQHF
TGTGCCAGCAGTACCCGACAGGGGAGACAGCCCCAGCATTTT
>TRBJ1-1|TRBV12-3/TRBV12-4|-|14|TRBD1
CASRPGQGWPEAFF
TGTGCCAGCAGGCCGGGACAGGGGTGGCCTGAAGCTTTCTTT
>TRBJ1-4|TRBV12-3/TRBV12-4|once|14|-
CASQPGARGEKLFF
TGTGCCAGCCAACCTGGGGCGAGGGGTGAAAAACTGTTTTTT
>TRBJ2-1|TRBV12-3/TRBV12-4|-|17|TRBD2
CASHGGGLAISYNEQFF
TGTGCCAGCCACGGCGGGGGACTAGCGATATCCTACAATGAGCAGTTCTTC
>TRBJ1-2|TRBV7-9|few|16|TRBD1
CASSLDIRDRASGYTF
TGTGCCAGCAGCTTAGACATCCGGGACAGGGCATCTGGCTACACCTTC
>TRBJ1-4|TRBV4-3|-|14|-
CASSQQGNNEKLFF
TGCGCCAGCAGCCAACAGGGGAATAATGAAAAACTGTTTTTT
>TRBJ1-2|TRBV4-1|few|13|-
CASSQPQIKGYTF
TGCGCCAGCAGCCAGCCGCAAATCAAGGGCTACACCTTC
>TRBJ1-2|TRBV20-1|-|13|-
CSARVGRMIGYTF
TGCAGTGCTAGGGTAGGAAGGATGATAGGCTACACCTTC
>TRBJ2-1|TRBV4-1|-|16|-
CASSQVPGRFSYEQFF
TGCGCCAGCAGCCAAGTTCCGGGACGGTTCTCCTACGAGCAGTTCTTC
>TRBJ1-1|TRBV2|-|14|-
CASRKGTANTEAFF
TGTGCCAGCAGAAAAGGTACGGCGAACACTGAAGCTTTCTTT
>TRBJ2-7|TRBV29-1|-|12|-
CSVEVRGYEQYF
TGCAGCGTTGAGGTGCGGGGCTACGAGCAGTACTTC
>TRBJ1-2|TRBV27|few|14|-
CASSLRGGGYGYTF
TGTGCCAGCAGCCTACGCGGGGGGGGCTATGGCTACACCTTC
>TRBJ2-1|TRBV6-6|-|14|TRBD2
CASGASGSYNEQFF
TGTGCCAGCGGCGCTAGCGGTTCCTACAATGAGCAGTTCTTC
>TRBJ2-3|TRBV4-3|many|15|TRBD2
CASSPSSGSTDTQYF
TGCGCCAGCAGCCCATCTAGCGGCAGCACAGATACGCAGTATTTT
>TRBJ2-4|TRBV29-1|-|14|-
CSVGLGLAKNIQYF
TGCAGCGTTGGGCTAGGCCTAGCCAAAAACATTCAGTACTTC
>TRBJ2-1|TRBV20-1|-|14|-
CSARVVSDPYEQFF
TGCAGTGCTAGAGTCGTTTCGGACCCTTATGAGCAGTTCTTC
>TRBJ2-7|TRBV12-3/TRBV12-4|-|15|-
CASSLRGSSYNEQYF
TGTGCCAGCAGTTTACGGGGAAGCTCCTACAATGAGCAGTACTTC
>TRBJ1-1|TRBV3-1|-|18|-
CASSQATKRGARNTEAFF
TGTGCCAGCAGCCAAGCCACCAAAAGGGGGGCGCGGAACACTGAAGCTTTCTTT
>TRBJ2-7|TRBV7-2|-|16|TRBD1
CASSWGLPGQGYEQYF
TGTGCCAGCAGCTGGGGGTTACCGGGACAGGGCTACGAGCAGTACTTC
>TRBJ2-2|TRBV4-1|few|16|-
CASSQRGQMNTGELFF
TGCGCCAGCAGCCAAAGGGGACAAATGAACACCGGGGAGCTGTTTTTT
>TRBJ2-1|TRBV11-2|-|15|-
CASSPGSYPHNEQFF
TGTGCCAGCAGCCCAGGGAGTTACCCCCACAATGAGCAGTTCTTC
>TRBJ2-7|TRBV19|few|15|TRBD1
CASSIRDRGGYEQYF
TGTGCCAGTAGTATCCGGGACAGGGGAGGCTACGAGCAGTACTTC
>TRBJ2-7|TRBV7-2|-|16|-
CASSFRGGEVGYEQYF
TGTGCCAGCAGCTTCCGAGGGGGTGAGGTTGGGTACGAGCAGTACTTC
>TRBJ1-1|TRBV4-1|-|16|TRBD1
CASSQGQGGGYTEAFF
TGCGCCAGCAGCCAGGGACAGGGCGGGGGATACACTGAAGCTTTCTTT
>TRBJ2-7|TRBV7-9|-|15|-
CASSPHQEYSYEQYF
TGTGCCAGCAGCCCCCACCAGGAGTACTCCTACGAGCAGTACTTC
>TRBJ1-1|TRBV6-1|few|14|-
CASSEGGSGTGAFF
TGTGCCAGCAGTGAAGGGGGTTCGGGGACTGGGGCTTTCTTT
>TRBJ2-1|TRBV4-1|-|13|-
CASSQVRSPTQFF
TGCGCCAGCAGCCAAGTAAGGTCCCCGACTCAGTTCTTC
>TRBJ1-1|TRBV29-1|-|13|-
CSVRREANTEAFF
TGCAGCGTTCGTCGGGAGGCGAACACTGAAGCTTTCTTT
>TRBJ1-2|TRBV5-4|-|13|-
CASSAPLFHGYTF
TGTGCCAGCAGCGCCCCCCTCTTTCATGGCTACACCTTC
>TRBJ2-7|TRBV6-1|many|15|TRBD1
CASIPTGGSSYEQYF
TGTGCCAGCATTCCAACAGGGGGCTCCTCCTACGAGCAGTACTTC
>TRBJ2-1|TRBV29-1|few|15|TRBD2
CSVPPLAGVFDEQFF
TGCAGCGTCCCCCCACTAGCGGGAGTGTTCGATGAGCAGTTCTTC
>TRBJ2-7|TRBV29-1|-|13|-
CSVGPGSPYEQYF
TGCAGCGTGGGCCCCGGATCTCCCTACGAGCAGTACTTC
>TRBJ1-1|TRBV3-1|-|16|-
CASSPMGALENTEAFF
TGTGCCAGCAGCCCAATGGGGGCTCTGGAGAACACTGAAGCTTTCTTT
>TRBJ1-1|TRBV6-2/TRBV6-3|-|13|-
CASSYRAHTEAFF
TGTGCCAGCAGTTACAGGGCCCACACTGAAGCTTTCTTT
>TRBJ2-3|TRBV7-9|-|15|-
CASSLGPDRLDTQYF
TGTGCCAGCAGCTTAGGACCCGACAGGCTAGATACGCAGTATTTT
>TRBJ2-1|TRBV12-3/TRBV12-4|-|15|TRBD2
CASNLASGSYNEQFF
TGTGCCAGCAACTTAGCTAGCGGGAGTTACAATGAGCAGTTCTTC
>TRBJ2-1|TRBV4-2|few|15|TRBD1
CASSQDGTGNNVQFF
TGTGCCAGCAGCCAGGACGGGACAGGGAACAATGTGCAGTTCTTC
>TRBJ2-3|TRBV6-2/TRBV6-3|-|14|TRBD2
CASRGDYSPDTQYF
TGTGCCAGCAGAGGGGACTACTCCCCAGATACGCAGTATTTT
>TRBJ2-3|TRBV5-1|many|16|TRBD2
CASSVGLADRTDTQYF
TGCGCCAGCAGCGTAGGACTAGCGGACCGCACAGATACGCAGTATTTT
>TRBJ1-5|TRBV4-1|-|15|-
CASSLPGHGNQPQHF
TGCGCCAGCAGCCTCCCGGGACACGGCAATCAGCCCCAGCATTTT
>TRBJ1-2|TRBV4-3|-|14|-
CASSQDLPNYGYTF
TGCGCCAGCAGCCAAGATTTGCCTAACTATGGCTACACCTTC
>TRBJ2-2|TRBV2|-|18|-
CASRLRGAHPPSIGELFF
TGTGCCAGCCGACTCCGGGGGGCGCATCCCCCCTCGATCGGGGAGCTGTTTTTT
>TRBJ2-5|TRBV4-1|-|14|-
CASSPGISNETQYF
TGCGCCAGCAGCCCCGGGATTAGCAATGAGACCCAGTACTTC